The clone carrying this TCR beta chain has a single count. Its antigen is not known. The record originates from a study of shared clonotypes between healthy human individuals. Study-level findings and limits: Donor scarcity curtailed the genetic and exposure-history diversity represented herein. An anticipated effect of sequencing depth on clonotype sharing among donors was recognized.

Naive CD8 cells were CD45RO-negative, positively selected for CCR7, excluding terminally differentiated effector memory CD45RA+ cells. Deep-level running was used for the assay. This table comes from immunoSEQ multiplex PCR, and its TCRdb copy is limited to in-frame clones, with some not included. Of about 2.2 million clones in the sample, just under 95% were seen once. Germline loops: CDR1 LNHDA, CDR2 SQIVND (reference sequence). With 3 bases removed from V and 8 bases from J, the gap between germline ends came to 7 bases. The CDR3 runs 12 residues. This sequence was found in a man between 18 and 35 years old in good health. Some clones in this sample may be carry-over from other donors' samples. Specimen: naive CD8+ T cells from PBMCs. The rearrangement uses TRBV19 and TRBJ1-4; D gene ambiguous. CDR3 DNA sequence: TGTGCCAGTAGTATTCTGGGGGAAAAACTGTTTTTT. Translated, it gives CASSILGEKLFF.